Below, 28 T cell receptor beta chains from the same sample are listed, as sequenced in a study of breast tumors, draining lymph nodes, adjacent tissues. MiXCR, run by TCRdb on the multiplex PCR reads, gives a single entry per CDR3 protein. The sample contains fewer than 15,000 distinct CDR3 sequences, around 47% of which appear only once. Sequenced material: tumor-adjacent breast tissue. These receptors all come from a female donor with breast cancer. Some clones in this sample may be carry-over from other donors' samples.

The chain couples TRBV13 to TRBJ2-1; 9 nucleotides agree with TRBD1. This CDR3 has 15 residues. Losses at the gene ends were 5 bases for V and 7 bases for J; bases not matched to a gene: 9. The V gene's germline CDR1 is PRHDT and CDR2 FYEKMQ (reference sequence). CDR3 protein: CASSVGTGPSNEQFF. CDR3 bases: TGTGCCAGCAGCGTGGGGACAGGGCCATCGAATGAGCAGTTCTTC.

The rearrangement links TRBV5-1 to TRBJ2-7, with 14 bases matching TRBD2. CDR3 size: 17 residues. Germline-derived CDR1 and CDR2 are SGHRS and YFSETQ. With 0 bases clipped from V and 6 bases from J, the junction kept 8 bases outside the gene matches. The CDR3 spells CASSLGLAGGPRGEQYF. The CDR3 DNA is TGCGCCAGCAGCTTGGGACTAGCGGGAGGGCCGAGGGGCGAGCAGTACTTC.

A remark on this clonotype: This clone may be a read error of a much larger clone one base away. Lacking the conserved final phenylalanine or tryptophan, this CDR3 likely reflects a read error. The V call is TRBV7-2, the J call TRBJ1-1; maybe TRBD1 (5 bases). This CDR3 has 14 amino acids. Germline lookup yields CDR1 SGHTA and CDR2 FQGNSA. Trimming pared 0 bases from V and 3 bases from J, leaving 8 bases between. The CDR3 protein is CASSLAGGYTEAFC. In DNA form, the CDR3 reads TGTGCCAGCAGCTTAGCGGGGGGGTACACTGAAGCTTTCTGT.

The chain is built from TRBV12-3 or TRBV12-4 and TRBJ2-3; perhaps D is TRBD1 or TRBD2 (5 bases each). The ends were cut back, 1 base at V and 0 bases at J, with 8 bases in the middle. The CDR3 covers 15 residues. CDR3 coding DNA: TGTGCCAGCAGTTTAGACGGGACGAGCACAGATACGCAGTATTTT. Amino acids: CASSLDGTSTDTQYF.

This clonotype was counted at least ten times. Since a much larger clone is just one base distant, this may be a read error. The DNA for the CDR3 is TGCAGTGCTAGAGGACAGCGAAGAGACCAAGAGGCCCAGTACTTC. Translated, it gives CSARGQRRDQEAQYF. This chain joins TRBV20-1 and TRBJ2-5; a possible D gene is TRBD1 (5 bases). The CDR3 runs to 15 residues. Germline V CDR1 and CDR2: DFQATT, SNEGSKA (reference sequence).

This clonotype appeared many times. The chain joins TRBV6-6 to TRBJ2-2; D unclear. The CDR3 length is 13 residues. From germline, CDR1 is MNHNY and CDR2 SVGAGI (reference sequence). Trimming stripped 3 bases from V and 2 bases from J, with 4 bases between. CDR3 in amino acids: CASSYINTGELFF. CDR3 DNA: TGTGCCAGCAGTTATATCAACACCGGGGAGCTGTTTTTT.

This chain joins TRBV20-1 and TRBJ2-7; 12 nucleotides agree with TRBD2. The CDR3 loop spans 16 amino acids. V shed 4 bases and J 2 bases; nucleotides not matched to a gene: 9. Germline-derived CDR1 and CDR2 are DFQATT and SNEGSKA (reference sequence). The CDR3 protein is CSAMWTSGASTYEQYF. In DNA, the CDR3 is TGCAGTGCTATGTGGACTAGCGGGGCCAGCACCTACGAGCAGTACTTC.

The count of this clonotype is one. This CDR3 is CASRTGGSSYEQYF. The CDR3 nucleotides are TGTGCCAGCCGGACGGGAGGTAGCTCCTACGAGCAGTACTTC. The rearrangement joins TRBV6-1 to TRBJ2-7, with 7 bases aligning to TRBD2. The germline gives CDR1 MNHNS, CDR2 SASEGT. The CDR3 consists of 14 residues. After removal of 8 bases from V and 0 bases from J, the junction contained 7 bases not matched to a gene.

This clonotype has a count of ten or more. The CDR3 DNA is TGTGCCAGCTTTACCGGAGATACGCAGTATTTT. This sequence encodes CASFTGDTQYF. The chain carries TRBV28 and TRBJ2-3; D is unresolved. The CDR3 contains 11 residues. V lost 8 bases and J lost 5, with 8 bases in between. From germline, CDR1 is MDHEN and CDR2 SYDVKM.

Many counts were recorded for this clonotype. A much bigger clone sits one base away, suggesting this may be a read error. CDR3 amino acids: CSGTKAGGPPVQYF. In DNA, the CDR3 is TGCAGTGGTACAAAGGCAGGGGGCCCACCAGTGCAGTACTTC. J is TRBJ2-7 and V is TRBV20-1; TRBD1 matches at 8 bases. The CDR3 has 14 residues. Trimming took 7 bases from V and 9 from J; bases not matched to a gene: 17. Germline V gene sequence: CDR1 DFQATT, CDR2 SNEGSKA (reference sequence).

This clonotype came up many times. The gene calls are TRBV15 and TRBJ2-5; maybe TRBD2 (6 bases). Germline-derived CDR1 and CDR2 are LNHNV and YYDKDF (reference sequence). This CDR3 spans 17 amino acids. V shed 3 bases and J shed 9 bases, with 26 bases lying between them. The CDR3 DNA follows: TGTGCCACCAGCAGGGACCTATTGGCAACGGGGGAGACGGCCCAGTACTTC. Residues: CATSRDLLATGETAQYF. Using reference TRBV15 and TRBJ2-5 for the parts outside the CDR3, the full variable domain is DAMVIQNPRYQVTQFGKPVTLSCSQTLNHNVMYWYQQKSSQAPKLLFHYYDKDFNNEADTPDNFQSRRPNTSFCFLDIRSPGLGDTAMYLCATSRDLLATGETAQYFGPGTRLLVL.

There are a few counts of this clonotype. Just one base apart from a much larger clone, this may be a read error. The conserved phenylalanine or tryptophan normally closing the CDR3 is absent here, so this likely arose from a read error. V and J are TRBV19 and TRBJ2-3; 14 nucleotides align to TRBD2. Germline V lookup: CDR1 LNHDA, CDR2 SQIVND (reference sequence). This CDR3 region has 16 residues. The J segment lost 1 base and the V segment lost 11 bases, leaving 8 bases of the junction unmatched. The CDR3 sequence is CASTSGGAGGTDTQYS. The CDR3, as DNA: TGTGCCTCGACTAGCGGGGGGGCCGGGGGCACAGATACGCAGTATTCT.

In this sample, this clonotype is medium-sized. V is TRBV2 and J is TRBJ1-4, with a tentative D call TRBD1 (5 bases). Germline V gene lookup returns CDR1 SNHLY and CDR2 FYNNEI. Trimming cost V 6 bases and J 8 bases, with 16 bases left between them. The CDR3 is made up of 14 amino acids. DNA of the CDR3: TGTGCCAGCAGCCAAGGGCAGGGCGTAGAAAAACTGTTTTTT. Translation gives CASSQGQGVEKLFF.

This clonotype is medium-sized (0.01 to 0.1%) by share. This chain connects TRBV29-1 to TRBJ2-7, with a possible D match to TRBD2 (6 bases). V lost 7 bases to trimming and J lost 0 bases, with 13 bases between them. The germline gives CDR1 SQVTM, CDR2 ANQGSEA. This CDR3 spans 13 amino acids. CDR3 in amino acids: CSALGDSSYEQYF. The CDR3 DNA sequence: TGCAGCGCGCTCGGGGACTCCTCCTACGAGCAGTACTTC.

The CDR3 protein is CASKAQANTGELFF. The CDR3 DNA reads as TGTGCCAGTAAAGCTCAGGCAAACACCGGGGAGCTGTTTTTT. The rearrangement joins TRBV19 to TRBJ2-2; no clear D. Germline V gene sequence: CDR1 LNHDA, CDR2 SQIVND (reference sequence). Trimming left V 7 bases short and J 2 bases short, with 11 bases between. This CDR3 has 14 residues.

This clonotype was seen once. The chain carries TRBV2 and TRBJ1-2, with 10 bases aligning to TRBD1. The CDR3 runs to 12 residues. Germline V gene sequence: CDR1 SNHLY, CDR2 FYNNEI. V was pared by 7 bases and J by 6 bases, with 2 bases of the junction left unmatched. The CDR3 nucleotides read TGTGCCAGCACTGGACAGGGGGATGGCTACACCTTC. Translation gives CASTGQGDGYTF.

The chain is built from TRBV10-3 and TRBJ2-7; 9 bases agree with TRBD2. Germline V gene data show CDR1 as ENHRY and CDR2 as SYGVKD. CDR3 size: 17 residues. With V trimmed by 4 bases and J by 0 bases, 10 bases remained unmatched. The CDR3 DNA reads as TGTGCCATCAGTGTGTCCCTACTAGCGGGTCACTCCTACGAGCAGTACTTC. Translating gives CAISVSLLAGHSYEQYF.

Many counts were recorded for this clonotype. The CDR3 DNA is TGTGCCAGCAGCTCCAGGGGAAACCTGAACACTGAAGCTTTCTTT. Protein sequence: CASSSRGNLNTEAFF. The chain couples TRBV9 to TRBJ1-1; D perhaps matches TRBD1 (6 bases). The CDR3 sequence is 15 residues long. Trimming took 4 bases from V and 0 from J, leaving 13 bases between them. Germline V gives CDR1 SGDLS, CDR2 YYNGEE.

This clonotype was seen ten or more times. A much larger clone lies one base from this, so it may be a read error. V and J are TRBV20-1 and TRBJ2-7, with 9 positions matching TRBD1. V shed 2 bases, J shed 2 bases, and the junction held 13 bases outside the gene matches. The CDR3 has 17 residues. Germline lookup yields CDR1 DFQATT and CDR2 SNEGSKA (reference sequence). This CDR3 reads CSARSLGDRANPYEQYF. CDR3 nucleotide sequence: TGCAGTGCTAGAAGCCTTGGGGACAGGGCGAACCCCTACGAGCAGTACTTC.

Many counts were recorded for this clonotype. The junction departs from the called germline gene at one end, perhaps through a read error. The rearrangement joins TRBV6-5 to TRBJ1-2; the match to TRBD1 covers 7 bases. From germline, CDR1 is MNHEY and CDR2 SVGAGI. The CDR3 loop spans 15 amino acids. CDR3 sequence: CASSHSGGSNYGYTF. The CDR3 DNA is TGTGCCAGCAGTCACTCAGGGGGTAGTAACTATGGCTACACCTTC.

About this clonotype itself: This may be a read error: a much more frequent sequence differs by one nucleotide. The chain joins TRBV7-7 to TRBJ1-1, with D maybe TRBD1 (5 bases). Per germline, CDR1 SSHAT and CDR2 FNYEAQ (reference sequence). The CDR3 sequence is 13 residues long. In nucleotides, the CDR3 is TGTGCTAGCAGCCGGGACCTAGACACTGAAGCTTTCTTT. Residues: CASSRDLDTEAFF.

The chain has TRBV9 and TRBJ1-4, with a possible D match to TRBD1 (6 bases). Germline loops: CDR1 SGDLS, CDR2 YYNGEE. The CDR3 runs 12 residues. The V end lost 4 bases, the J end lost 8 bases, and 9 bases lay between the germline ends. The CDR3 DNA reads TGTGCCAGCAGCAAGGGGGTGGAAAAACTGTTTTTT. Translated, it gives CASSKGVEKLFF.

The chain couples TRBV20-1 to TRBJ2-7; 12 nucleotides line up with TRBD1. The length of the CDR3 is 13 residues. Germline V CDR1 and CDR2: DFQATT, SNEGSKA (reference sequence). V lost 4 bases, J lost 6 bases, and 4 bases stayed unmatched. The CDR3 DNA follows: TGCAGTGCTATTTGGGACAGGGGGCGCGAGCAGTACTTC. This gives the protein CSAIWDRGREQYF.

As to this clonotype: A much larger clone is a single base away; this may be a read error. The chain employs TRBV6-2 or TRBV6-3 and TRBJ1-1; D gene uncertain. The CDR3 spans 14 residues. CDR1 and CDR2 from the germline V gene are MNHEY and SVGEGT. The CDR3 coding sequence is TGTGCCAGCAGTCACTCCGGACTGAACACTGAAGCTTTCTTT. This codes for CASSHSGLNTEAFF.

This clonotype was picked up many times. This chain links TRBV5-1 with TRBJ2-3, with 11 bases lining up with TRBD2. The junction had 7 bases not matched to a gene; V was cut back by 2 bases and J by 5 bases. Germline V gene sequence: CDR1 SGHRS, CDR2 YFSETQ. The CDR3 covers 16 residues. For the CDR3, the DNA is TGCGCCAGCAGCTTTAGCGGGGGGGCAATCAGAGATACGCAGTATTTT. The encoded protein is CASSFSGGAIRDTQYF.

There are a few counts of this clonotype. V gene TRBV5-6 combines with J gene TRBJ1-1; TRBD1 aligns across 7 bases. Germline CDR1 is SGHDT and CDR2 is YYEEEE. The CDR3 is 15 amino acids. J was trimmed by 1 base and V by 3 bases; bases with no gene match: 6. For the CDR3, the DNA is TGTGCCAGCAGCTCCGCTCGACAGGGGAACACTGAAGCTTTCTTT. Amino acid sequence: CASSSARQGNTEAFF.

The chain joins TRBV9 to TRBJ1-3; D is perhaps TRBD1 (6 bases). V was trimmed by 4 bases and J by 2 bases, leaving 16 bases between them. In germline, CDR1 is SGDLS, CDR2 YYNGEE. CDR3 size: 16 residues. This CDR3 is CASSPGAGWPGNTIYF. The CDR3 DNA reads as TGTGCCAGCAGCCCGGGGGCAGGGTGGCCTGGAAACACCATATATTTT.

Concerning this clonotype: The junction and the germline gene differ at one end; a read error may be behind it. The chain recombines TRBV7-9 with TRBJ2-5, with 8 bases lining up with TRBD2. Germline V gene sequence: CDR1 SEHNR, CDR2 FQNEAQ (reference sequence). The CDR3 totals 17 residues. CDR3 amino acids: CASSPYVLAGKGEPQHF. CDR3 DNA sequence: TGTGCCAGCAGCCCCTATGTGTTAGCGGGAAAGGGTGAGCCCCAGCACTTC. The full variable domain, with the rest looked up from reference TRBV7-9 and TRBJ2-5, is DTGVSQNPRHKITKRGQNVTFRCDPISEHNRLYWYRQTLGQGPEFLTYFQNEAQLEKSRLLSDRFSAERPKGSFSTLEIQRTEQGDSAMYLCASSPYVLAGKGEPQHFGPGTRLLVL.